This note documents a single T cell receptor beta chain sequence. The sample originates from a study of CD8+CD57+ T cells in acquired aplastic anemia. Study-wide context: On average, sorted CD4+ and CD8+ cells gave 2.5 to 4 ug of DNA.

It was patients with CD8+CD57+ cell expansion by flow cytometry who were chosen for sequencing. The germline V gene encodes CDR1 SEHNR and CDR2 FQNEAQ (reference sequence). Trimming took 1 base from V and 5 from J; bases not matched to a gene: 10. This CDR3 has 16 residues. According to the study, genomic DNA was the template for TCR beta VDJ and CDR3 profiling. TCRdb redid the calling of the reads with MiXCR, one entry per CDR3 protein. The table shows just over 200,000 distinct CDR3 sequences, with roughly two thirds occurring only once. The receptor comes from a human donor with aplastic anemia. The gene calls are TRBV7-9 and TRBJ1-1; 7 nucleotides align to TRBD1. The specimen was sorted CD4+, CD8+, or CD8+CD57+ T cells (not recorded which) from PBMCs. The CDR3 nucleotides read TGTGCCAGCAGCTTAGACAAGGAGACAGGGATGACTGAAGCTTTCTTT. It encodes CASSLDKETGMTEAFF.